The present T cell receptor (beta chain) was sequenced within a study of beta chain features in type 1 diabetes. For the study at large: Investigators examined some 100,000,000 sorted cells across all samples.

Study observations and caveats: Moderate but significant shortening of TCRB CDR3s was recorded in all four CD4+ subsets from Type 1 diabetes patients. VDJ junctions sequenced from type 1 diabetes patients showed fewer insertions and more deletions. Sequencing used cDNA, and cells with high TCR expression could therefore be over-represented.

Expressed TCRB transcripts were sequenced after all isolated RNA was converted to cDNA. The table came from immunoSEQ multiplex PCR; TCRdb's copy has only in-frame clones and leaves some out. The repertoire consists of hundreds of thousands of clones, with around 15% occurring once and the leading ten covering about 0.02%. Germline CDR1 SGHTA, CDR2 FQGNSA. The CDR3 is 15 residues long. The junction had 8 bases not matched to a gene; V was cut back by 4 bases and J by 3 bases. Concerning this clone: The antigen is not known.

This TCR was recovered from a man between 18 and 35 years old with type 1 diabetes. The chain uses TRBV7-2 and TRBJ1-2; 7 bases fit TRBD1. Specimen: naive CD4+ T cells from blood. For the CDR3, the DNA is TGTGCCAGCAGCTCCGACAGGGCGGCCTACTATGGCTACACCTTC. Protein product: CASSSDRAAYYGYTF.